This T cell receptor (beta chain) was sequenced for a study of blood T cells in healthy people across ages. Study-wide findings and caveats: A roughly linear age-dependent decrease characterized TCR beta diversity per million T cells. More naive CD4+ cells and higher diversity were found in long-lived than in aged donors.

CDR3 length equals 14 residues. Germline V gene lookup returns CDR1 SGHRS and CDR2 YFSETQ. V lost 0 bases and J lost 4, with 10 bases in between. This clonotype was seen only a few times. Its antigen is unknown. The use of a sample-barcoded 5' primer and a J-beta primer mix characterized a second PCR of about 6 to 12 cycles. Tagging of each cDNA molecule was performed by a template-switch adaptor with 12 random nucleotides. One entry per CDR3 protein results from TCRdb running MiXCR on the 5' RACE reads. The top ten clones hold roughly 30% of a sample with approximately 290,000 distinct CDR3 sequences, 27% of them seen once. Drawing of peripheral blood yielded approximately 10 milliliters from each donor.

The receptor was derived from a woman in her 70s in good health. The source material was blood. V and J are TRBV5-1 and TRBJ1-1, with a possible D match to TRBD1 (5 bases). This CDR3 reads CASSLGLRGTEAFF. The CDR3 DNA sequence: TGCGCCAGCAGCTTGGGCCTTAGGGGCACTGAAGCTTTCTTT.